Sequencing of this T cell receptor beta chain was carried out in a study of T cell changes during pregnancy in multiple sclerosis (dated by TCRdb to about 2019). Study-level background: The study looked at changes in the T cell repertoire across pregnancy in women with multiple sclerosis.

Remarks on this clone: Its antigen is unknown. Base qualities are not at hand, and no much larger clone is one base apart.

Library prep was done by the immunoSEQ multiplex PCR assay. Held by TCRdb, this immuneACCESS table contains in-frame sequences only and omits some clones. Under half of the omission traces to an unresolved V gene where checked; the cause of the rest is unknown. Recorded for this sample are around 30,000 clones; approximately 94% of them occurred a single time. 4.5% to 6.5% of the sample lies in the top ten. Including cysteine and phenylalanine, the CDR3 has 20 amino acids. Only the CDR3 DNA is retained, 60 bases long and in frame from the first base. The germline V gene gives CDR1 as SGDLS and CDR2 as YYNGEE. V ends up 2 bases short and J 0 bases short, with an unmatched junction base count of 9.

The chain uses TRBV9 and TRBJ2-1; 15 central nucleotides agree with TRBD2. The specimen was CD8+ T cells from peripheral blood mononuclear cells, collected before pregnancy. The sequence came from a female donor with multiple sclerosis, enrolled in a pregnancy study. The sequenced DNA is TGTGCCAGCAGCGTGGGACTAGCGGGGGGCTCCTTTGTCTCCTACAATGAGCAGTTCTTC. Translation gives CASSVGLAGGSFVSYNEQFF. The full variable domain, completed from the reference TRBV9 and TRBJ2-1 proteins outside the CDR3, reads DSGVTQTPKHLITATGQRVTLRCSPRSGDLSVYWYQQSLDQGLQFLIQYYNGEERAKGNILERFSAQQFPDLHSELNLSSLELGDSALYFCASSVGLAGGSFVSYNEQFFGPGTRLTVL.